The source of this T cell receptor beta chain is a study of T cells in Graves' hyperthyroidism and ophthalmopathy. Fresh peripheral blood, about 10 ml of it, supplied the PBMCs. TCR beta CDR3 regions were amplified from RNA. First-round RT-PCR of the TCR CDR3 relied on the HTBI primer set. From the multiplex PCR reads, TCRdb called clonotypes with MiXCR, one entry per CDR3 protein. The sample lists approximately 610,000 distinct CDR3 sequences, roughly 15% occurring once. This CDR3 contains 15 residues. Germline V lookup: CDR1 SEHNR, CDR2 FQNEAQ (reference sequence). V was pared by 5 bases and J by 1 base, with 7 bases of the junction left unmatched.

Sequencing was performed on blood. The TCR comes from a woman aged 40 to 49 with Graves' ophthalmopathy. The V call is TRBV7-9, the J call TRBJ2-7, with 8 bases matching TRBD2. The CDR3 loop reads CASSPSGSYSYEQYF. DNA for the CDR3: TGTGCCAGCAGCCCGAGCGGGAGCTATTCCTACGAGCAGTACTTC.